This paragraph reports one TCR beta chain. Its target antigen remains unknown. Base-call qualities are not available, and no considerably larger clone is one nucleotide away. Patients with autoimmune disease history or receiving systemic immunosuppression were excluded from the trial. In every dose cohort, peripheral blood was drawn for TCR sequencing at baseline, cycle 4 day 1, and cycle 7 day 1. The samples were taken from a phase I, first-in-human, multicenter, open-label dose-escalation trial of ivuxolimab. Adults with locally advanced or metastatic melanoma, renal cell, hepatocellular, or head and neck squamous cell carcinoma were enrolled in the trial. Before TCR sequencing, CD4+ and CD8+ T cells were separately sorted from peripheral blood. Trimming costs V 4 bases and J 2 bases, and their ends lie 18 bases apart. The germline V gene (reference sequence) yields SGHNT for CDR1 and YYREEE for CDR2. The CDR3 measures 17 amino acids from cysteine to phenylalanine. Only the CDR3 region is kept as DNA, spanning 51 bases read in frame from base 1.

The sample belongs to a study of OX40 agonist ivuxolimab in advanced cancers. Describing the broader study: Ivuxolimab was a fully human IgG2 agonistic monoclonal antibody targeting the costimulatory receptor OX40 (CD134). Intravenous ivuxolimab was administered to patients every 2 weeks at six dose levels: 0.01, 0.1, 0.3, 1.5, 3 and 10 mg/kg. Of the roughly 52 dose-escalation patients, hepatocellular carcinoma was present in approximately 20, melanoma in around 15, renal cell carcinoma in 9 and head and neck cancer in 9. In the dose-escalation cohort, 82.7% of patients were male, and the mean age was approximately 64 years, with a range of roughly 20 to 79. Prior anti-PD-1, anti-PD-L1 or anti-CTLA-4 therapy was permitted, and 40% of dose-escalation patients had received checkpoint inhibitors. Partial responses occurred in three dose-escalation patients, of whom one had hepatocellular carcinoma and two had cutaneous melanoma. Peripheral TCRbeta sequencing was intended to test whether TCR sequence diversity was altered and clonal T-cell expansion was caused by ivuxolimab. The paper reports the monotherapy dose-escalation portion (N of about 52 patients) of the phase I ivuxolimab trial.

The full study reports these points: At doses of 0.1 to 3.0 mg/kg, clonal expansion of both CD4+ and CD8+ blood T cells was observed from baseline to week 6. In the 0.1-3.0 mg/kg groups, partial responders were among the patients with the lowest normalized peripheral clonal expansion, particularly in CD8+ T cells. Low levels of normalized T-cell clonal expansion were also shown by some nonresponding patients. On average, CD8+ T cells showed more expanded clones than CD4+ T cells after ivuxolimab. The antigen specificity of the clonally expanded peripheral T cells was not determined.

Genomic DNA was isolated from the sorted cells so that the TCRbeta CDR3 region could be sequenced. The immunoSEQ Assay was used for sequencing of TCRbeta CDR3 regions. Not all clones reach the TCRdb copy of this immuneACCESS table, which keeps in-frame sequences only. Checked studies attribute under half of the gap to unresolved V genes and leave the rest unexplained. Here the sample has 60,000 to 90,000 clones; around nine tenths occur a single time. Together, the top ten hold over 0.3% of the sample. The rearrangement combines TRBV5-4 with TRBJ2-2; the D gene is perhaps TRBD2, on 6 matching bases. The source was CD4+ or CD8+ T cells sorted from blood, collected in a trial of the OX40 agonist ivuxolimab. This TCR came from an adult with an advanced solid tumor such as melanoma, head and neck, liver or kidney cancer. The DNA sequence is given as TGTGCCAGCAGCGCGGGGCCCCAGCCATTAAACACCGGGGAGCTGTTTTTT. This encodes CASSAGPQPLNTGELFF.